Listed here is a single T cell receptor (beta chain). The target of this receptor is not known. The input lacks base qualities; no much larger clone sits a single base away. This specimen comes from a study of T cell changes during pregnancy in multiple sclerosis (dated by TCRdb to between 2018 and 2021). Broadly, across the study: The study examined how the T cell repertoire changed over the course of pregnancy in women with multiple sclerosis.

The library was made by the immunoSEQ multiplex PCR assay. TCRdb provides this immuneACCESS table in a form limited to in-frame rearrangements. Some clones are lacking; in checked studies, under half of them reflect an unresolved V gene, and why the rest are absent is not known. This sample is represented by over 35,000 clones; approximately 94% of them were singletons. In total, the top ten clones hold about 0.4% of the sample. V sheds 6 bases and J sheds 6 bases, leaving 21 bases between their ends. From the germline V gene (reference sequence), CDR1 is MNHEY and CDR2 is SMNVEV. Reading from cysteine to phenylalanine, the CDR3 counts 15 amino acids. Left in the record is the CDR3 DNA by itself, 45 bases read in frame from the first base.

This sample comprised CD4+ T cells from peripheral blood mononuclear cells, obtained in the second trimester of pregnancy. This sequence originates from a female donor with multiple sclerosis, enrolled in a pregnancy study. The rearrangement combines TRBV27 with TRBJ2-7; the D gene is not confidently resolved. The DNA sequence is TGTGCCAGCAGACGAATGGAGTTTCTCCGTCTCGAGCAGTACTTC. It specifies CASRRMEFLRLEQYF.